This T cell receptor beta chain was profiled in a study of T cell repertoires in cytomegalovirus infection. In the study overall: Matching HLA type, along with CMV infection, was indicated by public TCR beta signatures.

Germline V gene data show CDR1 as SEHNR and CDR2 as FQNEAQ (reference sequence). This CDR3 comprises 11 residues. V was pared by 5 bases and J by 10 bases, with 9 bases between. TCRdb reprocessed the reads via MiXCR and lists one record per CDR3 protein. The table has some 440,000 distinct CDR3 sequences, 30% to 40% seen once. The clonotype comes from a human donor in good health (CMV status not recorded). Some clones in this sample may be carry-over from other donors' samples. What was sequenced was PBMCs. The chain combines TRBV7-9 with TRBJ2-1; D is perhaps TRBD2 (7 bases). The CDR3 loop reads CASSEGGEQFF. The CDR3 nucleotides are TGTGCCAGCAGCGAGGGGGGGGAGCAGTTCTTC.